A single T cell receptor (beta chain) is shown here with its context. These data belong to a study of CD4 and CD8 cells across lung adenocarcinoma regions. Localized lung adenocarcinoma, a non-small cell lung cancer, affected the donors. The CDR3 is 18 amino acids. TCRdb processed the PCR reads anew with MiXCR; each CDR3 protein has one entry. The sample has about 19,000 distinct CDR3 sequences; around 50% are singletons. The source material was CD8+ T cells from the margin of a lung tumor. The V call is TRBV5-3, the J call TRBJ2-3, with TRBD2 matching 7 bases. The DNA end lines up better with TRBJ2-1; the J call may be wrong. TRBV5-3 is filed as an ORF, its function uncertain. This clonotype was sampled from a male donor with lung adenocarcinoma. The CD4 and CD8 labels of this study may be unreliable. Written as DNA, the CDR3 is TGTGCCAGAAGCCACTACAGCGGGGTAATCCCCCCCTACAATGAGCAGTTCTTC. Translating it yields CARSHYSGVIPPYNEQFF.